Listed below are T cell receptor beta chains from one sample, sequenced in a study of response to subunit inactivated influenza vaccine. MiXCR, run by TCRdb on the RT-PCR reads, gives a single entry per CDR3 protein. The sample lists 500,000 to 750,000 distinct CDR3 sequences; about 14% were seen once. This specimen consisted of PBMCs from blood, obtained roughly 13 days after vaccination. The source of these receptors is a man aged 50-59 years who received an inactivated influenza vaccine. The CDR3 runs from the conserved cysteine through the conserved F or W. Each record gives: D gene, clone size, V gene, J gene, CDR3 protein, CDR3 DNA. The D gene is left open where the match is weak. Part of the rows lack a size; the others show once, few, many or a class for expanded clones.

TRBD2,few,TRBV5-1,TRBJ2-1,CASSLAAGETYNEQFF,TGCGCCAGCAGCTTGGCGGCGGGAGAGACTTACAATGAGCAGTTCTTC
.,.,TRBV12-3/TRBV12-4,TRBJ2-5,CASSLENLQETQYF,TGTGCCAGCAGTCTGGAAAACCTTCAAGAGACCCAGTACTTC
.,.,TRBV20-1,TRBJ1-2,CSAEGRWDDYGYTF,TGCAGTGCCGAGGGGAGGTGGGATGACTATGGCTACACCTTC
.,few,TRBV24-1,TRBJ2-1,CATSDLTWDGSYNEQFF,TGTGCCACCAGTGATCTCACCTGGGATGGCTCCTACAATGAGCAGTTCTTC
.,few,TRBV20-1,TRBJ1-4,CSVGGLGNEKLFF,TGCAGTGTAGGGGGACTGGGGAATGAAAAACTGTTTTTT
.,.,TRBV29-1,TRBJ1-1,CSVGAGSTLGKTFF,.
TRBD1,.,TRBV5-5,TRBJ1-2,CASSIGTGGAGGYTF,TGTGCCAGCAGCATAGGGACAGGGGGCGCGGGTGGCTACACCTTC
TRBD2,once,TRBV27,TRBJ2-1,CASSLVIGSSGYNEQFF,TGTGCCAGCAGTTTAGTTATAGGGTCTAGCGGATACAATGAGCAGTTCTTC
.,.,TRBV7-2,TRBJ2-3,CASSPGDTGTDTQYF,TGTGCCAGCAGCCCCGGGGACACAGGGACAGATACGCAGTATTTT
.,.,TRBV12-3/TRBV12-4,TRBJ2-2,CASKERVTGELFF,TGTGCCAGCAAAGAACGAGTGACCGGGGAGCTGTTTTTT
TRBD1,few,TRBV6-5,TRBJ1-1,CASSYLRQGATEAFF,TGTGCCAGCAGTTACCTAAGACAGGGGGCCACTGAAGCTTTCTTT
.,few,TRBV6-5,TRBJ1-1,CASIGNTEAFF,TGTGCCAGCATTGGGAACACTGAAGCTTTCTTT
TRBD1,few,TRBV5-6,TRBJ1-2,CASSQYRGGYTF,TGTGCCAGCAGCCAGTACAGGGGCGGCTACACCTTC
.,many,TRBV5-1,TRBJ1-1,CASTVGSGANTEAFF,TGCGCCAGCACCGTCGGGTCCGGCGCGAACACTGAAGCTTTCTTT
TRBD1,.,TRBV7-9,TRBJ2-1,CASSPRTGPFYNEQFF,TGTGCCAGCAGCCCGAGGACAGGACCCTTTTACAATGAGCAGTTCTTC
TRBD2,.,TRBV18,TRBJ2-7,CASSPASGRRYEQYF,TGTGCCAGCTCACCGGCTAGCGGGAGAAGGTACGAGCAGTACTTC